This T cell receptor (beta chain) was obtained from a study of OX40 agonist ivuxolimab in advanced cancers. Looking at the study overall: At approximately 80% male, the cohort had a mean age of 60 years, ranging from roughly 20 to 80. Earlier anti-PD-1, anti-PD-L1 or anti-CTLA-4 therapy was permitted; over 35% had received some.

Generated by immunoSEQ multiplex PCR, the TCRdb table keeps only in-frame clones and is missing some. The data hold 130,000 or so clones, with about 93% observed a single time. CDR3 size: 14 residues. V dropped 0 bases and J dropped 1 base, with 6 bases sitting between them. CDR1 is LNHNV and CDR2 is YYDKDF in the germline V gene (reference sequence). The rearrangement links TRBV15 to TRBJ1-1; D not resolved. This sequence was found in an adult with an advanced solid tumor such as melanoma, head and neck, liver or kidney cancer. This material consisted of CD4+ or CD8+ T cells sorted from blood, taken in a trial of the OX40 agonist ivuxolimab. The CDR3 DNA reads TGTGCCACCAGCAGAGATTGGGAGAACACTGAAGCTTTCTTT. Translation gives CATSRDWENTEAFF.